This T cell receptor (beta chain) appears in the sequencing data of a study of cytomegalovirus exposure and HLA in healthy donors. On the study more broadly: An earlier analysis found roughly 110 million unique TCR beta sequences from about 190 million T cells. Findings and caveats of the study: Rarity characterized most TCR sequences, yet some public TCRs appeared in many donors. Earlier analysis yielded a pattern in which most TCR beta V segments were productive about 87% or about 30% of the time. CMV serostatus alone was available as immune exposure information.

Turning to this clone: Its antigen remains unidentified.

The study ran its PCR with 60 Vbeta and 13 Jbeta primers. Sequencing was performed with immunoSEQ multiplex PCR; in TCRdb, only in-frame clones are kept and a portion is missing. The sample holds 150,000 to 200,000 clones; 80% to 85% are singletons and the top ten take under 2.5%. This CDR3 is built from 15 residues. Germline assignment: CDR1 MDHEN and CDR2 SYDVKM. V dropped 3 bases and J dropped 4; count of bases not matched to a gene: 3. Sequencing used PBMCs. This TCR derives from a woman aged 25 to 39 in good health and CMV-seronegative. The chain employs TRBV28 and TRBJ2-1, with 10 nucleotides matching TRBD2. DNA of the CDR3: TGTGCCAGCAGTTTTAGCGGGGGGACTTACAATGAGCAGTTCTTC. Its protein is CASSFSGGTYNEQFF.